This TCR beta chain was recovered during a study of blood T cells in healthy people across ages. Per the germline V gene, CDR1 is GTSNPN and CDR2 is SVGIG (reference sequence). The CDR3 is made up of 12 amino acids. Trimming took off 2 bases at V and 3 bases at J, with 7 bases between the two ends. Notes on the study in general: TCR beta diversity, measured per million T cells, fell in a roughly linear way with age.

A J-beta primer mix and a sample-barcoded 5' primer were used in a second PCR of roughly 6 to 11 cycles. TCRdb ran MiXCR on the 5' RACE reads and lists one entry per CDR3 protein. The sample holds 650,000 to 800,000 distinct CDR3 sequences, more than 40% seen once. As to this clonotype: Its antigen is not identified.

The receptor was isolated from a man aged 60-69 years in good health. Material for sequencing was blood. V is TRBV30 and J is TRBJ2-5; D is unclear. CDR3 protein: CAWSFGEETQYF. For the CDR3, the DNA is TGTGCCTGGAGTTTTGGGGAAGAGACCCAGTACTTC. Full variable domain (remainder filled in from reference TRBV30 and TRBJ2-5): SQTIHQWPATLVQPVGSPLSLECTVEGTSNPNLYWYRQAAGRGLQLLFYSVGIGQISSEVPQNLSASRPQDRQFILSSKKLLLSDSGFYLCAWSFGEETQYFGPGTRLLVL.